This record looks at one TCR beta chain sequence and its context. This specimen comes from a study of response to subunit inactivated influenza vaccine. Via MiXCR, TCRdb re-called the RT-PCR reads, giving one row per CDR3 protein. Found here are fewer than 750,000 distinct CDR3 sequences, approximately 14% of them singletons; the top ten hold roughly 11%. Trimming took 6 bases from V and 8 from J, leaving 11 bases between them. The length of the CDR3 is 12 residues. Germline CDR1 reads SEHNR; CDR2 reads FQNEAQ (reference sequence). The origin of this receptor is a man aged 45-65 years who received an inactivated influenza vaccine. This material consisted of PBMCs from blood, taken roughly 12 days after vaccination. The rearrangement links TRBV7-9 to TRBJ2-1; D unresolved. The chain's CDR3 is CASSSQVHEQFF. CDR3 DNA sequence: TGTGCCAGCAGTTCCCAGGTCCATGAGCAGTTCTTC.